The 18 T cell receptor beta chains given below trace back to one sample, sequenced in a study of Ad26.COV2.S vaccination and SARS-CoV-2 variants. Profiling relied on immunoSEQ multiplex PCR, and the TCRdb table lists in-frame clones only, not all of them. Among about 420,000 clones listed, 88% were seen once. The treatment denotes: some 20 received Ad26.COV2.S at low or high dose, single or two shots; 5 received placebo; per-sample allocation not given. At day 63 after the first vaccine or placebo injection, samples were drawn. Sample: peripheral blood, taken in a trial of Ad26.COV2.S vaccine versus placebo. These TCRs come from a person between 18 and 65 years old who received the Ad26.COV2.S COVID-19 vaccine or a placebo.

The chain recombines TRBV7-2 with TRBJ2-2; 8 nucleotides line up with TRBD1. Trimming at V came to 5 bases and at J to 5 bases, leaving 13 bases not matched to a gene. CDR1 is SGHTA and CDR2 is FQGNSA in the germline V gene. CDR3 length equals 17 residues. The CDR3 sequence is CASSPLRQGKYTGELFF. CDR3 bases: TGTGCCAGCAGCCCCCTCCGACAGGGGAAGTATACCGGGGAGCTGTTTTTT.

This clone was detected a few times. The chain recombines TRBV7-8 with TRBJ1-3, with 8 positions matching TRBD1. The V segment lost 3 bases and the J segment 3 bases; nucleotides outside the gene matches: 10. Germline V gives CDR1 SGHVS, CDR2 FQNEAQ. The CDR3 consists of 17 residues. CDR3 loop: CASSFYRDRIFGNTIYF. Here the CDR3 DNA reads TGTGCCAGCAGCTTTTATAGGGACAGGATTTTTGGAAACACCATATATTTT.

CDR3 loop: CASSSGDSAYEQYF. The CDR3 bases are TGTGCCAGCAGTTCCGGGGACTCCGCCTACGAGCAGTACTTC. The genes are TRBV6-5 and TRBJ2-7; TRBD2 is a possible D gene (6 bases). CDR1 and CDR2 (germline): MNHEY, SVGAGI. V was shortened by 4 bases and J by 2 bases, with 12 bases between the two germline ends. The CDR3 totals 14 residues.

The J gene is TRBJ1-2, the V gene TRBV9; D is unresolved. The germline V gene has CDR1 SGDLS and CDR2 YYNGEE. The V and J ends lost 0 bases and 0 bases respectively, with 15 bases between them. This CDR3 is built from 17 residues. This chain's CDR3 is CASSVGVGLRPNYGYTF. The DNA of the CDR3 is TGTGCCAGCAGCGTAGGGGTGGGATTGAGACCTAACTATGGCTACACCTTC.

The chain combines TRBV6-2 or TRBV6-3 with TRBJ2-7, with TRBD1 matching 7 bases. The CDR3 consists of 14 residues. J gave up 2 bases and V 7 bases, and 8 bases lay outside the gene matches. Per the germline V gene, CDR1 is MNHEY and CDR2 is SVGEGT. The CDR3 region is CASNPRTGTYEQYF. The CDR3 DNA sequence: TGTGCCAGCAACCCCCGGACAGGCACCTACGAGCAGTACTTC.

V gene TRBV29-1 combines with J gene TRBJ2-1, with D possibly TRBD1 on 6 matching bases. The CDR3 has 11 amino acids. Trimming stripped 7 bases from V and 9 bases from J, with 13 bases between. Germline V gene data show CDR1 as SQVTM and CDR2 as ANQGSEA. CDR3 loop: CSGQVQFEQFF. In DNA form, the CDR3 reads TGCAGCGGACAGGTTCAGTTTGAGCAGTTCTTC.

This clone was recorded a few times. The gene calls are TRBV6-5 and TRBJ1-5; a possible D gene is TRBD1 (6 bases). V lost 6 bases to trimming and J lost 1 base, with 13 bases between them. The CDR3 sequence is 15 residues long. The V gene's germline CDR1 is MNHEY and CDR2 SVGAGI. CDR3 DNA: TGTGCCAGCAGCCGCTCAGGGGTGAGCAATCAGCCCCAGCATTTT. As protein: CASSRSGVSNQPQHF.

The chain is built from TRBV2 and TRBJ2-5; D is tentatively TRBD1 or TRBD2 (5 bases each). CDR1 SNHLY and CDR2 FYNNEI come from the germline V gene. The CDR3 consists of 13 residues. V lost 8 bases and J 2 bases, leaving 12 bases between the germline ends. The CDR3 region is CASCRDLQETQYF. The CDR3 DNA reads as TGTGCCAGCTGCCGGGACCTACAAGAGACCCAGTACTTC.

The rearrangement uses TRBV7-9 and TRBJ2-1; D gene ambiguous. Per germline, CDR1 SEHNR and CDR2 FQNEAQ (reference sequence). V shed 8 bases and J shed 9 bases, with 20 bases lying between them. This CDR3 is 14 amino acids long. The CDR3 spells CASLPLEGSPEQFF. In nucleotides, the CDR3 is TGTGCCAGCCTTCCTCTCGAAGGTTCTCCTGAGCAGTTCTTC.

The rearrangement links TRBV29-1 to TRBJ2-1; the D call may be TRBD1 or TRBD2 (6 bases each). This CDR3 region has 14 residues. CDR1 SQVTM and CDR2 ANQGSEA come from the germline V gene. Trimming left V 5 bases short and J 7 bases short, with 18 bases between. The CDR3 region is CSVSRGTKTNEQFF. In nucleotides, the CDR3 is TGCAGCGTTTCCCGGGGGACAAAGACTAATGAGCAGTTCTTC.

The gene calls are TRBV7-2 and TRBJ2-2; 12 nucleotides line up with TRBD2. The trim removed 5 bases at V and 5 bases at J, leaving 3 bases unmatched. Germline V lookup: CDR1 SGHTA, CDR2 FQGNSA. CDR3 size: 15 residues. CDR3 protein: CASSPLAGGTGELFF. CDR3 sequence (DNA): TGTGCCAGCAGCCCACTAGCGGGGGGTACCGGGGAGCTGTTTTTT.

The chain links TRBV6-5 to TRBJ1-3, with TRBD1 as a possible D gene (5 bases). The CDR3 runs to 15 residues. V gave up 6 bases and J gave up 0 bases, with 12 bases separating them. The germline V gene encodes CDR1 MNHEY and CDR2 SVGAGI. As DNA, the CDR3 is TGTGCCAGCAGAGACACAGGCTACTCTGGAAACACCATATATTTT. Translated, it gives CASRDTGYSGNTIYF.

This sequence joins TRBV27 and TRBJ2-1; 9 bases match TRBD1. The CDR3 has 15 amino acids. The J segment lost 4 bases and the V segment lost 5 bases, leaving 6 bases of the junction unmatched. Germline CDR1 MNHEY, CDR2 SMNVEV (reference sequence). CDR3 protein: CASSVSDRGYNEQFF. In DNA, the CDR3 is TGTGCCAGCAGTGTCTCGGACAGGGGATACAATGAGCAGTTCTTC.

The rearrangement joins TRBV19 to TRBJ2-7, with D perhaps TRBD1 or TRBD2 (6 bases each). V gave up 6 bases and J gave up 4 bases, with 16 bases separating them. Germline CDR1 LNHDA, CDR2 SQIVND (reference sequence). There are 14 residues in the CDR3. The CDR3 region has the DNA TGTGCCAGTAGCCCCAACGGGGGCGGATACGAGCAGTACTTC. Translated: CASSPNGGGYEQYF.

This chain joins TRBV7-2 and TRBJ1-1, with D hard to call. The germline V gene encodes CDR1 SGHTA and CDR2 FQGNSA. V lost 3 bases, J lost 2 bases, and 10 bases lay in between. This CDR3 has 14 residues. CDR3 sequence (DNA): TGTGCCAGCAGCTTTGTGGGGAGAAACACTGAAGCTTTCTTT. Its protein is CASSFVGRNTEAFF.

The genes are TRBV4-3 and TRBJ2-4; TRBD1 matches at 7 bases. This CDR3 comprises 12 residues. J was trimmed by 6 bases and V by 4 bases; bases with no gene match: 0. CDR1 and CDR2 from the germline V gene are LGHNA and YSLEER. In DNA, the CDR3 is TGCGCCAGCAGCCGGGACAGAAACATTCAGTACTTC. It translates to CASSRDRNIQYF.

The V and J genes are TRBV11-2 and TRBJ1-6; no clear D. Trimming cost V 1 base and J 1 base, with 14 bases left between them. The germline V gene encodes CDR1 SGHAT and CDR2 FQNNGV. The CDR3 length is 18 residues. The CDR3 DNA reads as TGTGCCAGCAGCTTAGGAACCGTGGTCGGGTCCTATAATTCACCCCTCCACTTT. This gives the protein CASSLGTVVGSYNSPLHF.

The chain links TRBV10-1 to TRBJ1-2; TRBD1 matches 7 bases. This CDR3 has 14 residues. The germline CDR1 and CDR2 sequences are WNHNN and SYGVQD (reference sequence). V shed 5 bases and J 5 bases; nucleotides not matched to a gene: 8. For the CDR3, the DNA is TGCGCCAGCAGTCCCGACGGGACAGCTTATGGCTACACCTTC. Protein product: CASSPDGTAYGYTF.